The present entry profiles one T cell receptor beta chain with its context. Its antigen is as yet unknown. This specimen belongs to a study of siplizumab effects on memory and regulatory T cells. Study results and caveats: Naive T cells appeared more diverse than memory cells and seemed to be major alloresponse contributors. Alloreactive sequences from unstimulated CD4+ memory cells fell significantly with siplizumab. Proliferating siplizumab-culture Tregs lacked confirmation of suppressive function.

The method was immunoSEQ multiplex PCR; TCRdb's version includes in-frame clones alone and lacks a portion of them. This repertoire shows tens of thousands of clones, roughly 93% found once; its top ten account for approximately 7.1%. Germline V gives CDR1 MNHEY, CDR2 SVGAGI. The length of the CDR3 is 15 residues. The J segment lost 4 bases and the V segment lost 0 bases, leaving 3 bases of the junction unmatched. This TCR was sampled from a human donor in good health. The gene calls are TRBV6-5 and TRBJ1-5; 7 bases are shared with TRBD1. Material: CD8+ T cells sorted from blood. CDR3 DNA sequence: TGTGCCAGCAGTTACTCGATGACAGGGAATCAGCCCCAGCATTTT. Its translation: CASSYSMTGNQPQHF.